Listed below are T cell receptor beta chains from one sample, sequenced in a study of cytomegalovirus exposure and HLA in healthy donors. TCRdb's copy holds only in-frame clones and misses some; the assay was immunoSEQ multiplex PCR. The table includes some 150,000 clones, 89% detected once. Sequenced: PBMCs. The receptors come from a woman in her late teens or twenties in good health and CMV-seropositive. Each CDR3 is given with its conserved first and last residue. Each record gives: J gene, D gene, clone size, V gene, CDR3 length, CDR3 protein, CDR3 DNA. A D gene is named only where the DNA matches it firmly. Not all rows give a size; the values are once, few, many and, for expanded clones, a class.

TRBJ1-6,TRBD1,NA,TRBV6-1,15,CAVTRQGYLYPPLHF,TGTGCCGTAACGAGACAGGGATACCTTTATCCACCCCTCCACTTT
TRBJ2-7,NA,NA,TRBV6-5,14,CASRGRQGSYEQYF,TGTGCCAGCAGAGGTAGGCAGGGGTCATACGAGCAGTACTTC
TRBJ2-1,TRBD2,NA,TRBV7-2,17,CASSTRTSGGFSYEQFF,TGTGCCAGCAGCACCCGGACTAGCGGGGGGTTTAGCTATGAGCAGTTCTTC
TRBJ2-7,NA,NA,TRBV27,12,CASRDYYYEQYF,TGTGCCAGCAGGGACTACTATTACGAGCAGTACTTC
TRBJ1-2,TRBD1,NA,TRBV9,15,CASSAGTGGADGYTF,TGTGCCAGCAGCGCCGGGACAGGGGGCGCGGATGGCTACACCTTC
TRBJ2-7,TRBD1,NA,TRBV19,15,CASSIIRGQGYEQYF,TGTGCCAGTAGTATTATCCGGGGACAGGGGTACGAGCAGTACTTC
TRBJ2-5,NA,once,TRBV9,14,CASSVAGDQETQYF,TGTGCCAGCAGCGTAGCGGGGGACCAAGAGACCCAGTACTTC
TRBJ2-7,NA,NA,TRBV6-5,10,CASTCYEQYF,TGTGCCAGCACCTGCTACGAGCAGTACTTC
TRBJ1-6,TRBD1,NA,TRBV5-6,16,CASSPGTGDYSSPLHF,TGTGCCAGCAGCCCTGGGACAGGGGATTATAGCTCACCCCTCCACTTT
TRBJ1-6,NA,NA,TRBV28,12,CALQGEDSPLHF,TGTGCCTTACAGGGAGAGGATTCACCCCTCCACTTT